One sample yielded the 15 T cell receptor beta chains listed below, sequenced in a study of cytomegalovirus exposure and HLA in healthy donors. Method: immunoSEQ multiplex PCR; TCRdb's copy keeps in-frame clones and lacks some. The sample holds some 290,000 clones, around 90% seen once. Sample: PBMCs. Source of these receptors: a man aged 30 to 39 in good health and CMV-seronegative.

V and J are TRBV5-1 and TRBJ1-6, with a tentative D call TRBD1 (6 bases). CDR1 is SGHRS, CDR2 YFSETQ, per germline. This CDR3 is built from 13 residues. V was pared by 3 bases and J by 7 bases, with 8 bases between. The CDR3 here is CASSSDRNSPLHF. CDR3 in DNA: TGCGCCAGCAGCTCCGACAGGAATTCACCCCTCCACTTT.

The chain links TRBV7-6 to TRBJ2-7, with D perhaps TRBD2 (5 bases). Germline V CDR1 and CDR2: SGHVS, FNYEAQ. V was pared by 1 base and J by 4 bases, with 8 bases between. This CDR3 has 13 residues. The CDR3 DNA reads as TGTGCCAGCAGCTTAGGGACGGGGTACGAGCAGTACTTC. Protein sequence: CASSLGTGYEQYF.

CDR3 sequence: CASSPLGGATQETQYF. The CDR3 nucleotides read TGTGCCAGCTCACCACTTGGGGGGGCGACTCAAGAGACCCAGTACTTC. The chain joins TRBV18 to TRBJ2-5; a possible D gene is TRBD2 (7 bases). CDR1 and CDR2 (germline): KGHSH, LQKENI. CDR3 length: 16 amino acids. Between the trimmed V and J ends, which lost 1 base and 2 bases, there was a span of 14 bases. The entire variable domain, with the rest obtained from reference TRBV18 and TRBJ2-5, is as follows: NAGVMQNPRHLVRRRGQEARLRCSPMKGHSHVYWYRQLPEEGLKFMVYLQKENIIDESGMPKERFSAEFPKEGPSILRIQQVVRGDSAAYFCASSPLGGATQETQYFGPGTRLLVL.

The V gene is TRBV7-2, the J gene TRBJ2-1, with 9 nucleotides matching TRBD2. The germline V gene has CDR1 SGHTA and CDR2 FQGNSA. V trimming: 1 base; J trimming: 10 bases; junction bases outside the gene matches: 8. The CDR3 consists of 15 residues. The CDR3 spells CASSLGIAGAREQFF. The CDR3 DNA sequence: TGTGCCAGCAGCTTAGGGATAGCGGGGGCCAGAGAGCAGTTCTTC.

This clone was counted a single time. V usage is TRBV23-1 and J usage is TRBJ2-7; tentative D call: TRBD1 (5 bases). TRBV23-1 is identified as an open reading frame with a role that is uncertain. The CDR3 totals 16 residues. Trimming removed 3 bases from V and 2 bases from J, with 17 bases in between. This CDR3 is CASSHPLGQSTYEQYF. As DNA, the CDR3 is TGCGCCAGCAGTCACCCTCTGGGGCAGAGCACCTACGAGCAGTACTTC.

A single count supports this clone. This chain uses TRBV6-6 with TRBJ2-7; 7 positions agree with TRBD2. The CDR3 runs 15 residues. The germline gives CDR1 MNHNY, CDR2 SVGAGI (reference sequence). J was trimmed by 5 bases and V by 2 bases; bases with no gene match: 9. CDR3 nucleotide sequence: TGTGCCAGCAGTTACCCTCCGGGGGGAACCCACGAGCAGTACTTC. Protein product: CASSYPPGGTHEQYF.

The rearrangement joins TRBV29-1 to TRBJ2-7; TRBD1 matches at 7 bases. Trimming took 7 bases from V and 2 from J; bases not matched to a gene: 11. The CDR3 covers 14 residues. CDR1 and CDR2 from the germline V gene are SQVTM and ANQGSEA. CDR3 protein: CSGQSGTAPYEQYF. The CDR3, as DNA: TGCAGCGGTCAATCCGGGACAGCACCCTACGAGCAGTACTTC.

The chain carries TRBV4-3 and TRBJ2-7, with TRBD1 matching 7 bases. Trimming cost V 0 bases and J 3 bases; bases outside gene matches: 8. Looked up from germline, CDR1 is LGHNA and CDR2 is YSLEER. The CDR3 covers 16 residues. CDR3 in amino acids: CASSQDTRGTFYEQYF. The CDR3 nucleotides read TGCGCCAGCAGCCAAGATACCAGGGGGACGTTCTACGAGCAGTACTTC.

As DNA, the CDR3 is TGTGCCAGCAGTGCCACCCGGAGGGGCCATGAGCAGTTCTTC. Translated, it gives CASSATRRGHEQFF. The chain has TRBV27 and TRBJ2-1; possibly TRBD2 for D (6 bases). This CDR3 contains 14 residues. Trimming pared 5 bases from V and 8 bases from J, leaving 16 bases between. The germline V gene encodes CDR1 MNHEY and CDR2 SMNVEV (reference sequence).

This chain connects TRBV6-1 to TRBJ2-5; 7 bases line up with TRBD2. Unmatched junction bases numbered 15, after V lost 10 bases and J lost 4 bases. This CDR3 comprises 15 residues. Germline CDR1 is MNHNS and CDR2 is SASEGT. The CDR3: CATLSGKWKLETQYF. CDR3 sequence (DNA): TGTGCCACCCTCAGCGGGAAGTGGAAATTAGAGACCCAGTACTTC.

The gene calls are TRBV15 and TRBJ2-7; TRBD1 matches at 7 bases. This CDR3 spans 15 amino acids. With 5 bases clipped from V and 1 base from J, the junction kept 8 bases outside the gene matches. The germline gives CDR1 LNHNV, CDR2 YYDKDF (reference sequence). In DNA, the CDR3 is TGTGCCACCAGCTACCGGGACAGCCTATCCTACGAGCAGTACTTC. This gives the protein CATSYRDSLSYEQYF.

CDR3 in amino acids: CASSLTGRDPFYEQYF. DNA for the CDR3: TGTGCCAGCAGCTTAACGGGGCGGGATCCCTTCTACGAGCAGTACTTC. This chain uses TRBV11-2 with TRBJ2-7; weak D call: TRBD2 (6 bases). The CDR3 is made up of 16 amino acids. Deletions cut 2 bases from V and 3 bases from J, with 17 bases between. The germline V gene encodes CDR1 SGHAT and CDR2 FQNNGV.

V usage is TRBV7-9 and J usage is TRBJ2-1; 8 bases are a match to TRBD1. Germline values: CDR1 SEHNR, CDR2 FQNEAQ (reference sequence). V was pared by 2 bases and J by 9 bases, with 15 bases of the junction left unmatched. CDR3 length: 17 amino acids. The CDR3 is CASSLTADRGRLGEQFF. The DNA of the CDR3 is TGTGCCAGCAGCTTAACGGCCGACAGGGGCCGCCTTGGTGAGCAGTTCTTC. Supplemented by reference TRBV7-9 and TRBJ2-1, the full variable domain reads DTGVSQNPRHKITKRGQNVTFRCDPISEHNRLYWYRQTLGQGPEFLTYFQNEAQLEKSRLLSDRFSAERPKGSFSTLEIQRTEQGDSAMYLCASSLTADRGRLGEQFFGPGTRLTVL.

The chain has TRBV15 and TRBJ2-7; 9 bases fit TRBD2. The V and J ends lost 3 bases and 6 bases, in that order; junction bases with no gene match: 9. Germline lookup yields CDR1 LNHNV and CDR2 YYDKDF (reference sequence). This CDR3 comprises 15 residues. The CDR3 bases are TGTGCCACCAGCAGTGCGGGGGGGCCCTCGTTCGAGCAGTACTTC. This gives the protein CATSSAGGPSFEQYF. Together with reference TRBV15 and TRBJ2-7, the CDR3 gives the full variable domain: DAMVIQNPRYQVTQFGKPVTLSCSQTLNHNVMYWYQQKSSQAPKLLFHYYDKDFNNEADTPDNFQSRRPNTSFCFLDIRSPGLGDTAMYLCATSSAGGPSFEQYFGPGTRLTVT.

The V gene is TRBV6-6, the J gene TRBJ2-7, with 9 bases identical to TRBD2. Germline CDR1 MNHNY, CDR2 SVGAGI (reference sequence). This CDR3 contains 15 residues. V shed 3 bases, J shed 4 bases, and the junction held 7 bases outside the gene matches. DNA for the CDR3: TGTGCCAGCAGTTATAGAGCGGGGGGTTCTTACGAGCAGTACTTC. This encodes CASSYRAGGSYEQYF.